The present entry profiles one T cell receptor beta chain with its context. The antigen is unknown. The sample originates from a study of T cell responses to AZD1222 COVID-19 vaccine. The length of the CDR3 is 12 residues. Trimming removed 9 bases from V and 2 bases from J, with 9 bases in between. CDR1 is KGHDR and CDR2 is SFDVKD in the germline V gene. Clones were read by immunoSEQ multiplex PCR, and TCRdb kept only the in-frame ones, dropping some. Here the sample spans 150,000 or so clones, 85% to 95% being singletons. Overall study results and limits: Samples come after the peak T cell response, not at day 14.

V is TRBV24-1 and J is TRBJ1-2, with D uncertain. This specimen was peripheral blood, taken 28 days after the second AZD1222 dose. The receptor comes from an adult who received the AZD1222 COVID-19 vaccine. The CDR3 protein is CATYDGNYGYTF. The CDR3 nucleotides are TGTGCCACCTACGACGGGAACTATGGCTACACCTTC.